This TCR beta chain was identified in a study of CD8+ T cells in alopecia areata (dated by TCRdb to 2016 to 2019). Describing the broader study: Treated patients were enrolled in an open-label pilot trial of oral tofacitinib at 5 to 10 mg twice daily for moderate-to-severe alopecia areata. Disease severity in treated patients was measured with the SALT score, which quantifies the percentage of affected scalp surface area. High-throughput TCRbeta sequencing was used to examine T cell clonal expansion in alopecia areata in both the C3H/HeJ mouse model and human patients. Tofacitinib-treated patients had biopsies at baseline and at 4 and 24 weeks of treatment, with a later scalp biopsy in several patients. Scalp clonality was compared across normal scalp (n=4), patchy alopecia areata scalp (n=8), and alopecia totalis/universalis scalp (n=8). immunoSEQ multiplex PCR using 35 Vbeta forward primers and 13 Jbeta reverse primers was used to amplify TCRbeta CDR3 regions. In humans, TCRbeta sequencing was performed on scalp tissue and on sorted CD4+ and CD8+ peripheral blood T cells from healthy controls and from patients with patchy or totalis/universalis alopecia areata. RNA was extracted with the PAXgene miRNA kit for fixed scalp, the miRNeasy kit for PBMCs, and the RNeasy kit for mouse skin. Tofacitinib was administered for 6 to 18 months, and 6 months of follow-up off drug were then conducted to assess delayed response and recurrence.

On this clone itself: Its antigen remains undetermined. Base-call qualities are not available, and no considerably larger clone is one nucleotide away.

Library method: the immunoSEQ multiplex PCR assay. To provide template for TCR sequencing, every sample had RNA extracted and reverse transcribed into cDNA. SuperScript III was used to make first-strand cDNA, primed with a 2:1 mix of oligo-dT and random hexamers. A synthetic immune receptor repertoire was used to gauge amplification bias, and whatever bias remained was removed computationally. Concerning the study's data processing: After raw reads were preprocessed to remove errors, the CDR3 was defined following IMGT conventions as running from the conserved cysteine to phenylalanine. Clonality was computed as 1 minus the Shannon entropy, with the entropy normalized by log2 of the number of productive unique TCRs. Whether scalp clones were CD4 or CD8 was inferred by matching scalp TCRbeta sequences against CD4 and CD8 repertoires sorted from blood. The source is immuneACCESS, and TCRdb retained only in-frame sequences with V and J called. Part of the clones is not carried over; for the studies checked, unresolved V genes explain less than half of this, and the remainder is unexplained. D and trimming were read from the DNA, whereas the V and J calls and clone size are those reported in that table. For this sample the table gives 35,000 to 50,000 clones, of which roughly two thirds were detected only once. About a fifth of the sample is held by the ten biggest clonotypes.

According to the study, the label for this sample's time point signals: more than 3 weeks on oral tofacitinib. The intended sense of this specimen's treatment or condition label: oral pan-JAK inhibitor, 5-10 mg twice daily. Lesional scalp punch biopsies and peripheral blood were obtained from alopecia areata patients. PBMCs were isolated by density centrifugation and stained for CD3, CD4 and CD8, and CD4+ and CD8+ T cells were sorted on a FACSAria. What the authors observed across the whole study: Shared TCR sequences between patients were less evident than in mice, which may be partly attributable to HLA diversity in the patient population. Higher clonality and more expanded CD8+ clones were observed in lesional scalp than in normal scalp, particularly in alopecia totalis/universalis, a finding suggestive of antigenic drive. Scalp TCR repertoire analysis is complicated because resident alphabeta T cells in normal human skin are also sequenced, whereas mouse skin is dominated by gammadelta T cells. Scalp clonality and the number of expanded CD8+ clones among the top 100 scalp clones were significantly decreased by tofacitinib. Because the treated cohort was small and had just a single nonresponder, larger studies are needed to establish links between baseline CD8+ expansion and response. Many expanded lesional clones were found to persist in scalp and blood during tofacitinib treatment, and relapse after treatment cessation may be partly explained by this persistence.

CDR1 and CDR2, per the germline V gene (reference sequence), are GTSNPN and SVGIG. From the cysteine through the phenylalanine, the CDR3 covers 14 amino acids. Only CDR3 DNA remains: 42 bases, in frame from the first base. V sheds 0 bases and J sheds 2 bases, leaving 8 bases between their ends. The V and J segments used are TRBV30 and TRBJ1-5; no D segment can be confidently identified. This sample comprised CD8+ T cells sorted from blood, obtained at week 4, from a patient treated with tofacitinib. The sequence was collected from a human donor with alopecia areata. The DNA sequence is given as TGTGCCTGGAGTGTCGGACGGCGCAATCAGCCCCAGCATTTT. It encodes CAWSVGRRNQPQHF. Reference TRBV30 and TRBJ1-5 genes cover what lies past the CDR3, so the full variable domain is SQTIHQWPATLVQPVGSPLSLECTVEGTSNPNLYWYRQAAGRGLQLLFYSVGIGQISSEVPQNLSASRPQDRQFILSSKKLLLSDSGFYLCAWSVGRRNQPQHFGDGTRLSIL.